This T cell receptor (beta chain) was sequenced for a study of T cells after yellow fever vaccination. Overall study findings and caveats: Once the booster was given, most primary-vaccination clones reappeared, at just over 95% for CD4 and 88% for CD8.

Using its own MiXCR run on the 5' RACE reads, TCRdb lists one record per CDR3 protein. The sample gives a few hundred thousand distinct CDR3 sequences, roughly 4% of which show up once; 23% is in the top ten. A few counts support this clonotype. Antigen: not known. Germline values: CDR1 SGHAT, CDR2 FQNNGV. This CDR3 comprises 13 residues. V gave up 8 bases and J gave up 0 bases; unmatched junction bases: 3. The sequenced sample was PBMCs, obtained on the day of the yellow fever booster vaccination. The source of this sequence is a man between 18 and 35 years old who received the YFV17D yellow fever vaccine. The J gene is TRBJ2-5, the V gene TRBV11-2; 7 bases map to TRBD1. CDR3 nucleotide sequence: TGTGCCAGCGCGACAGGGAACCAAGAGACCCAGTACTTC. Protein product: CASATGNQETQYF. The whole variable domain, remainder taken from reference TRBV11-2 and TRBJ2-5, is EAGVAQSPRYKIIEKRQSVAFWCNPISGHATLYWYQQILGQGPKLLIQFQNNGVVDDSQLPKDRFSAERLKGVDSTLKIQPAKLEDSAVYLCASATGNQETQYFGPGTRLLVL.